The 7 T cell receptor beta chains reported below all come from one sample, sequenced in a study of beta chain features in type 1 diabetes. These receptors' targets are unknown. Study conclusions and caveats: There was a moderate but significant shortening of TCRB CDR3s in all four CD4+ subsets of Type 1 diabetes patients.

The isolated RNA, all of it, was reverse transcribed, so expressed TCRB transcripts were what got sequenced. Some clones are missing from TCRdb's copy, which holds only in-frame ones; the method was immunoSEQ multiplex PCR. The sample yields approximately 250,000 clones, around 25% seen once. The material sequenced was naive CD4+ T cells from blood. These TCRs come from a woman in her 30s with type 1 diabetes.

This clone has more than one count but fewer than ten. This sequence joins TRBV5-4 and TRBJ1-2, with no clear D. Germline V gives CDR1 SGHNT, CDR2 YYREEE (reference sequence). V was clipped by 2 bases and J by 4 bases, with 9 bases between them. The CDR3 is made up of 13 amino acids. The CDR3 sequence: CASSLEEGYGYTF. The CDR3 region has the DNA TGTGCCAGCAGCTTAGAGGAGGGCTATGGCTACACCTTC.

A few counts support this clone. DNA of the CDR3: TGCGCCAGCAGCCCAAGAACGCACAAGAACACTGAAGCTTTCTTT. It yields the protein CASSPRTHKNTEAFF. The chain employs TRBV4-1 and TRBJ1-1; D gene ambiguous. Germline loops: CDR1 MGHRA, CDR2 YSYEKL. V was pared by 4 bases and J by 1 base, with 13 bases between. The CDR3 totals 15 residues.

This clone was found a few times. The chain joins TRBV5-1 to TRBJ1-1; possible D gene TRBD1, 6 bases. The CDR3 is 14 amino acids. CDR1 is SGHRS and CDR2 is YFSETQ in the germline V gene. Trimming took 0 bases from V and 8 from J, leaving 14 bases between them. This CDR3 reads CASSLVQGPQEAFF. The CDR3, as DNA: TGCGCCAGCAGCTTGGTTCAGGGGCCACAGGAAGCTTTCTTT.

This clone was observed a few times. DNA for the CDR3: TGTGCCACCAGCAGAGATGAGGCGGGAGAAGCTTTCTTT. Translating gives CATSRDEAGEAFF. The chain employs TRBV15 and TRBJ1-1; D remains ambiguous. V lost 0 bases to trimming and J lost 8 bases, with 10 bases between them. Germline lookup yields CDR1 LNHNV and CDR2 YYDKDF (reference sequence). The CDR3 is 13 amino acids.

The sample holds a few counts of this clone. This rearrangement joins TRBV2 to TRBJ2-3; D is undetermined. The V end was cut by 8 bases, the J end by 2 bases, with 8 bases between. The CDR3 has 12 amino acids. Germline CDR1 SNHLY, CDR2 FYNNEI. The CDR3 loop reads CASAAYTDTQYF. In DNA form, the CDR3 reads TGTGCCAGCGCCGCCTACACAGATACGCAGTATTTT.

V usage is TRBV5-1 and J usage is TRBJ2-7; TRBD2 agrees at 7 bases. V was clipped by 4 bases and J by 0 bases; unmatched bases: 4. CDR3 size: 14 residues. CDR1 SGHRS and CDR2 YFSETQ come from the germline V gene. The CDR3 nucleotides read TGCGCCAGCAGCGTCGGGGGGAGCTCCTACGAGCAGTACTTC. Protein product: CASSVGGSSYEQYF. The whole variable domain, filled in from reference TRBV5-1 and TRBJ2-7, reads KAGVTQTPRYLIKTRGQQVTLSCSPISGHRSVSWYQQTPGQGLQFLFEYFSETQRNKGNFPGRFSGRQFSNSRSEMNVSTLELGDSALYLCASSVGGSSYEQYFGPGTRLTVT.

The CDR3 DNA is TGCAGCGCGGACAGGGGGTTGCAAGAGACCCAGTACTTC. Protein sequence: CSADRGLQETQYF. This rearrangement joins TRBV29-1 to TRBJ2-5; 10 positions match TRBD1. The CDR3 spans 13 residues. V lost 7 bases and J lost 2; bases outside the gene matches: 4. Germline lookup yields CDR1 SQVTM and CDR2 ANQGSEA.